This record covers a single T cell receptor beta chain. Its matching antigen is unknown. The data were taken from a study of T cell clones after liver transplantation. CDR3 length: 15 amino acids. Trimming left V 5 bases short and J 0 bases short, with 10 bases between. Germline CDR1 is MNHEY and CDR2 is SMNVEV (reference sequence). The protocol was immunoSEQ multiplex PCR, while the TCRdb copy is restricted to in-frame clones and leaves out a portion. This sample yields more than 95,000 clones, of which 75% to 95% are seen a single time; 0.75% to 0.85% belongs to the top ten. CD3+CD4+ and CD3+CD8+ cells were FACS-sorted from thawed unstimulated PBMCs. Overall study findings and caveats: Post-transplant, graft-donor-reactive CD4 TCRbeta sequences in blood dropped significantly in most of the 8 subjects.

This sample comprised CD4+ T cells from blood, obtained 12 months after liver transplant. The sequence came from a human patient who received a liver transplant. The graft donor may have contributed some T cells. J is TRBJ1-4 and V is TRBV27; no firm D call. CDR3 region: CASSRAAATNEKLFF. Written as DNA, the CDR3 is TGTGCCAGCAGTCGCGCAGCAGCAACTAATGAAAAACTGTTTTTT.